The clone carrying this T cell receptor (beta chain) was recorded many times. V was cut by 5 bases and J by 2 bases, with 18 bases left in between. In germline, CDR1 is SGHTA, CDR2 FQGNSA. The CDR3 spans 16 residues. This specimen comes from a study of CD8+CD57+ T cells in acquired aplastic anemia. Genomic DNA templated the TCR beta VDJ and CDR3 profiling. TCRdb itself ran the reads through MiXCR, one entry per CDR3 protein. The repertoire holds some 290,000 distinct CDR3 sequences, with 55% to 60% as singletons. The TCR comes from a human donor with severe aplastic anemia or a healthy control (not recorded which). The sample comprised sorted CD4+, CD8+, or CD8+CD57+ T cells (not recorded which) from PBMCs. The chain links TRBV7-2 to TRBJ1-2, with a tentative D call TRBD1 (6 bases). CDR3 sequence (DNA): TGTGCCAGCAGCCCCCGGGGGGGCCCGTTAAACTATGGCTACACCTTC. This encodes CASSPRGGPLNYGYTF.